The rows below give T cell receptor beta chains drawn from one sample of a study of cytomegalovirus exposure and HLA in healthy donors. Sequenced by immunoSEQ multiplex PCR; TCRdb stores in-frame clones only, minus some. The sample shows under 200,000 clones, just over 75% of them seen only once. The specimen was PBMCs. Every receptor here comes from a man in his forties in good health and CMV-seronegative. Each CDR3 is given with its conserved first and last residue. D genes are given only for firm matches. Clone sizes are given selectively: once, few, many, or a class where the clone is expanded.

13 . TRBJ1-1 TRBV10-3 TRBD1 TGTGCCATCAAAGGGGACAGGGAAGCTGAAGCTTTCTTT CAIKGDREAEAFF
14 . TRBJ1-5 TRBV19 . TGTGCCAGTATCGGGGAGGGTAGCAATCAGCCCCAGCATTTT CASIGEGSNQPQHF
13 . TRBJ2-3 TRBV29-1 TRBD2 TGCAGCGTTAGCCCGGGAGGTAGGGATACGCAGTATTTT CSVSPGGRDTQYF
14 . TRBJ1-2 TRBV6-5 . TGTGCCAGCAGTTCGACGGGTACGCCAGGGGGCTACACCTTC CASSSTGTPGGYTF
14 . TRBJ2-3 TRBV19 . TGTGCCAGTAGTGGGGGGACGGGCGCAGATACGCAGTATTTT CASSGGTGADTQYF
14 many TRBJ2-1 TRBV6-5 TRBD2 TGTGCCAGCAGAACCTACGGACTAGCGGGGGAGCAGTTCTTC CASRTYGLAGEQFF
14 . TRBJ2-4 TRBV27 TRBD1 TGTGCCAGCAGTTTACAGGGGGCCAAAAACAGTCAGTACTTC CASSLQGAKNSQYF
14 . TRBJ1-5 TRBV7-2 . TGTGCCAGCAGCTTAGAGAGGGGGTGGCAGCCCCAGCATTTT CASSLERGWQPQHF
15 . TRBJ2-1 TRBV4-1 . TGCGCCAGCAGCCAAGTTCTGACAATTTACAATGAGCAGTTCTTC CASSQVLTIYNEQFF
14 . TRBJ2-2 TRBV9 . TGTGCCAGCTGTGCGGGTTTGAACACCGGGGAGCTGTTTTTT CASCAGLNTGELFF
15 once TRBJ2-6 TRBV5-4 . TGTGCCAGCAGCCCACGAGAGTCTGGGGCCAACGTCCTGACTTTC CASSPRESGANVLTF
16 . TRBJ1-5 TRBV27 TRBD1 TGTGCCAGCAGAAGGACAGGGGCTGGCGGCAATCAGCCCCAGCATTTT CASRRTGAGGNQPQHF
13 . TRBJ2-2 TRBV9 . TGTGCCAGCAGCGCCTCCCTCACCGGGGAGCTGTTTTTT CASSASLTGELFF
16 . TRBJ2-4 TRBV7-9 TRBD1 TGTGCCAGCAGCTTAACAGGGGACCCGTTCAAAAACATTCAGTACTTC CASSLTGDPFKNIQYF
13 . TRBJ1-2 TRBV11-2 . TGTGCCAGCAGCTTCGGCGGGAACTATGGCTACACCTTC CASSFGGNYGYTF
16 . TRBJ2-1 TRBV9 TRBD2 TGTGCCAGCAGCGTAGAGGCGGCTAGCGGGAGGAATGAGCAGTTCTTC CASSVEAASGRNEQFF
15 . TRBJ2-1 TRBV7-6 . TGTGCCAGCAGCTCAGGACTGGTACGATACAATGAGCAGTTCTTC CASSSGLVRYNEQFF
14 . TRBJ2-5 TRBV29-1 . TGCAGCGTTGGGATGACTAGAGGACGAGAGACCCAGTACTTC CSVGMTRGRETQYF
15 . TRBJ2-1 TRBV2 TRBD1 TGTGCCAGCAGTGAGCTGCAGGGGGCTAAAAATGAGCAGTTCTTC CASSELQGAKNEQFF
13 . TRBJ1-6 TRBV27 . TGTGCCAGCAGTTTATCGGTCGGTTCACCCCTCCACTTT CASSLSVGSPLHF
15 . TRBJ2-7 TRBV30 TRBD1 TGTGCCTGGAGTGTAAAACAGGGGATATGGTACGAGCAGTACTTC CAWSVKQGIWYEQYF
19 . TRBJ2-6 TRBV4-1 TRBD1 TGCGCCAGCAGCCAAGTCCTGGACAGGGGGCGATCTGGGGCCAACGTCCTGACTTTC CASSQVLDRGRSGANVLTF
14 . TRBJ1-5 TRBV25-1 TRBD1 TGTGCCAGCAGTGAACAGTCAGGGGGGCAGCCCCAGCATTTT CASSEQSGGQPQHF
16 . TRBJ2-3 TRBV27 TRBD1 TGTGCCAGCAGTTGGGGGCTGGGACAGCTGATAAATACGCAGTATTTT CASSWGLGQLINTQYF
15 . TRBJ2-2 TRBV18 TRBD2 TGTGCCAGCTCACCGCTAGCGGGAGGATCCGGGGAGCTGTTTTTT CASSPLAGGSGELFF
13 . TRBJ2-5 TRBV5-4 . TGTGCCAGCAGCTTGTTTATCCGGGAGACCCAGTACTTC CASSLFIRETQYF
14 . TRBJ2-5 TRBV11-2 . TGTGCCAGCAGCTTTGCAGGGAAGGGCGCGACCCAGTACTTC CASSFAGKGATQYF
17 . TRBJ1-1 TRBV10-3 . TGTGCCATCAGTGAATATACCCCAGGGGATTTGAACACTGAAGCTTTCTTT CAISEYTPGDLNTEAFF
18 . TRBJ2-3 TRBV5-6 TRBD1 TGTGCCAGCAGCTTGGATGTTAGGAGGACAGGGGGGACAGATACGCAGTATTTT CASSLDVRRTGGTDTQYF
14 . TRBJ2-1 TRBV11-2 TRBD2 TGTGCCAGCAGCTCAGCGGGAGATCTAAATGAGCAGTTCTTC CASSSAGDLNEQFF
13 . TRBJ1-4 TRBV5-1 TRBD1 TGCGCCAGCAGCTTGGCAGGGGGTGAAAAACTGTTTTTT CASSLAGGEKLFF
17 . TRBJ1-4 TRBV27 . TGTGCCAGCAGTTCCAGGAGACAGTTAAGCTTGAATGAAAAACTGTTTTTT CASSSRRQLSLNEKLFF
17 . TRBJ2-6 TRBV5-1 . TGCGCCAGCAGCTTCGGGAAACGTAACTCTGGGGCCAACGTCCTGACTTTC CASSFGKRNSGANVLTF
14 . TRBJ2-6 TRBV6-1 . TGTGCCAGCAGTGCCAACTCTGGGGCCAACGTCCTGACTTTC CASSANSGANVLTF
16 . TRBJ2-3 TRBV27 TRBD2 TGTGCCAGCAGTTTAAGACTAGCGGGAGGAACAGATACGCAGTATTTT CASSLRLAGGTDTQYF
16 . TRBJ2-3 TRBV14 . TGTGCCAGCAGCCATGGGCTAGCGTCAAGCACAGATACGCAGTATTTT CASSHGLASSTDTQYF
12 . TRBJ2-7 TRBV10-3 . TGTGCCATCAGTGCCACAGGGAACGAGCAGTACTTC CAISATGNEQYF
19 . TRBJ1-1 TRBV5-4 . TGTGCCAGCAGCTTATCCCCCAGCGGGGGCGGGCCCGAGCACACTGAAGCTTTCTTT CASSLSPSGGGPEHTEAFF
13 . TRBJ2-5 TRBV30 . TGTGCCTGGAGTGGGGACTTCCAAGAGACCCAGTACTTC CAWSGDFQETQYF
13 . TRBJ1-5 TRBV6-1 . TGTGCCAGCAGTGATCTGGCCAGGGGGCCCCAGCATTTT CASSDLARGPQHF
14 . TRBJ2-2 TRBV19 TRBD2 TGTGCCAGTAGTCCCCGGGAGGTCACCGGGGAGCTGTTTTTT CASSPREVTGELFF
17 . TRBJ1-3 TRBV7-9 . TGTGCCAGCACCCTTGGCCAGGGGCTCTCTAGAGGAAACACCATATATTTT CASTLGQGLSRGNTIYF
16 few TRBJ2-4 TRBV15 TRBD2 TGTGCCACCAGCGGGGGGAGGGAGGGGACCAAAAACATTCAGTACTTC CATSGGREGTKNIQYF
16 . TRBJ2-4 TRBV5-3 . TGTGCCAGAAGCCCGAAGACAGAGTTAGCCAAAAACATTCAGTACTTC CARSPKTELAKNIQYF
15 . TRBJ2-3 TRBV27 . TGTGCCAGCAGTTTCGGTATAGCGGACACAGATACGCAGTATTTT CASSFGIADTDTQYF
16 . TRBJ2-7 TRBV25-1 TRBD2 TGTGCCAGCAGTGAATTCGGTACTAGCGGGAGGGACGAGCAGTACTTC CASSEFGTSGRDEQYF
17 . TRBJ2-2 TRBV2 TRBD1 TGTGCCAGCAGGGTAACTACAGGGGTTCTCCGTTTCGGGGAGCTGTTTTTT CASRVTTGVLRFGELFF
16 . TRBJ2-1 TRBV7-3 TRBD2 TGTGCCAGCAGCATCATGGGACTAGCGGGGGACAATGAGCAGTTCTTC CASSIMGLAGDNEQFF
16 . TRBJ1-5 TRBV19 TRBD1 TGTGCCAGTAGTCCCGGGACAGCTTATAGCAATCAGCCCCAGCATTTT CASSPGTAYSNQPQHF
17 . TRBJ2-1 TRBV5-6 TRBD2 TGTGCCAGCAGCTTCCTCGGACTAGCGGGAGACGGAGATGAGCAGTTCTTC CASSFLGLAGDGDEQFF
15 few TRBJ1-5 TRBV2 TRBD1 TGTGCCAGCCGGGCGGACAGGGGTGGCAATCAGCCCCAGCATTTT CASRADRGGNQPQHF
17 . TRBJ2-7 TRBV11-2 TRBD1 TGTGCCAGCAGCTCGCGTTCTCCGGGACAGGGGGCTTACGAGCAGTACTTC CASSSRSPGQGAYEQYF